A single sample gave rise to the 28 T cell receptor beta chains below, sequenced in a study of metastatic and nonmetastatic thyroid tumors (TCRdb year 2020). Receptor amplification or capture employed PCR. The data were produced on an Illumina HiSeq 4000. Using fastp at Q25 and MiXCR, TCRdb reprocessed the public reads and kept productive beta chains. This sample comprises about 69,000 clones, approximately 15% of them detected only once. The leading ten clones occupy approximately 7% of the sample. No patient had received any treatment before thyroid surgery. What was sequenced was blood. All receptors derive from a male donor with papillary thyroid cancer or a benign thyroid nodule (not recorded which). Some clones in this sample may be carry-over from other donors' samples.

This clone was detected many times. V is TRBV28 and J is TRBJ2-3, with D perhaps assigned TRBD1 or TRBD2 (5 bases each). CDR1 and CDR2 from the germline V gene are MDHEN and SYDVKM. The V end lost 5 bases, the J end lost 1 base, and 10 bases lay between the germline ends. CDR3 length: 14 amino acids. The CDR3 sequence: CASSTGGGTDTQYF. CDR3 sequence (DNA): TGTGCCAGCAGTACAGGAGGAGGCACAGATACGCAGTATTTT. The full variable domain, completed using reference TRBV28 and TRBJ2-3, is DVKVTQSSRYLVKRTGEKVFLECVQDMDHENMFWYRQDPGLGLRLIYFSYDVKMKEKGDIPEGYSVSREKKERFSLILESASTNQTSMYLCASSTGGGTDTQYFGPGTRLTVL.

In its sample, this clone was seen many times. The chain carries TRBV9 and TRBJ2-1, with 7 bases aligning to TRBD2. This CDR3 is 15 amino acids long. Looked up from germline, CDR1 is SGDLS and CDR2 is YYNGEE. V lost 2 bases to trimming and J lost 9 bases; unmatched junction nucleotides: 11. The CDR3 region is CASSVGGLPTGEQFF. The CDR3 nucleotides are TGTGCCAGCAGCGTGGGGGGACTACCAACCGGTGAGCAGTTCTTC.

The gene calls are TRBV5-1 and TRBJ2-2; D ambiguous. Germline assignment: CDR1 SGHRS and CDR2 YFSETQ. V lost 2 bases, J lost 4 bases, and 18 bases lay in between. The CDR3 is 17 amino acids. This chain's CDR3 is CASSFIDGRVPTGELFF. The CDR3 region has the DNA TGCGCCAGCAGCTTCATCGATGGTAGGGTCCCCACCGGGGAGCTGTTTTTT.

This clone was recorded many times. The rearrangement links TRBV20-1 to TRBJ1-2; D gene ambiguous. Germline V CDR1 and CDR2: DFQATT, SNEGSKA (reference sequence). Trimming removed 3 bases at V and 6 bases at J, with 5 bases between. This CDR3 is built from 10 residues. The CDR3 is CSASRDGYTF. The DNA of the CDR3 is TGCAGTGCTAGCCGAGATGGCTACACCTTC.

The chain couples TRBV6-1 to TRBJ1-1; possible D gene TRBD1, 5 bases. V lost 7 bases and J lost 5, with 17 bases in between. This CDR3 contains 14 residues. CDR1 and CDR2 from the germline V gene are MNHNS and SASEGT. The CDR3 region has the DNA TGTGCCAGCATGACTCAGGAGGGGCGGACTGAAGCTTTCTTT. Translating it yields CASMTQEGRTEAFF.

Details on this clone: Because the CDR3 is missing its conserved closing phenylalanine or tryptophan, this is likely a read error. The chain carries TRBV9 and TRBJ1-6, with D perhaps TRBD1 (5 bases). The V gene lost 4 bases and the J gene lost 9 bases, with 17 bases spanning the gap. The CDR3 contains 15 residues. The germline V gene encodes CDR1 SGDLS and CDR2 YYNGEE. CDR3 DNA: TGTGCCAGCAGCCCCGGTGGGGGAACAGCTTCACCCCTCCACTCT. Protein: CASSPGGGTASPLHS.

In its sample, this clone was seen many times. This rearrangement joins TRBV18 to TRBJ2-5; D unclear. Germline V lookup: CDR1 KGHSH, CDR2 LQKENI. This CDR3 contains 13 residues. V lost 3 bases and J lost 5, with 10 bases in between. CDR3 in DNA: TGTGCCAGCTCACCCCGGGCAGGTGAGACCCAGTACTTC. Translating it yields CASSPRAGETQYF.

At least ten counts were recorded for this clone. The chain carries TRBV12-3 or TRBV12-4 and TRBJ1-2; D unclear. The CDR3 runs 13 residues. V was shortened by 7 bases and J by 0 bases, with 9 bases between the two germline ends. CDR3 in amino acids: CASTAQTNYGYTF. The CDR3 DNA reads TGTGCCAGCACGGCACAGACTAACTATGGCTACACCTTC.

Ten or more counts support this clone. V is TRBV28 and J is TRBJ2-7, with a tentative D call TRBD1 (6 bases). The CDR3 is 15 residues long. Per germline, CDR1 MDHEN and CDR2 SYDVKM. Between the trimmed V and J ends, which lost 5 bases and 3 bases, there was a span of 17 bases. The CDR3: CASSPPGALDYEQYF. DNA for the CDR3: TGTGCCAGCAGTCCACCAGGGGCACTCGACTACGAGCAGTACTTC. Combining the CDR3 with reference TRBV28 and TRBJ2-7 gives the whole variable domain DVKVTQSSRYLVKRTGEKVFLECVQDMDHENMFWYRQDPGLGLRLIYFSYDVKMKEKGDIPEGYSVSREKKERFSLILESASTNQTSMYLCASSPPGALDYEQYFGPGTRLTVT.

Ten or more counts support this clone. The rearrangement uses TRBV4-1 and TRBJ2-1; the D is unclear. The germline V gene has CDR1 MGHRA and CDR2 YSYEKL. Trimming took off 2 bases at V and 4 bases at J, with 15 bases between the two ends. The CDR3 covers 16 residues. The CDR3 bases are TGCGCCAGCAGCCAACCTTTGGCCTCCAGATACAATGAGCAGTTCTTC. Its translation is CASSQPLASRYNEQFF.

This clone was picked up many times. The CDR3 coding sequence is TGTGCCAGCTCTTCGCCAGGGTTTAAGTACTTC. It codes for CASSSPGFKYF. This rearrangement joins TRBV9 to TRBJ2-7, with D possibly TRBD1 on 5 matching bases. This CDR3 spans 11 amino acids. V was cut by 7 bases and J by 11 bases, with 16 bases left in between. The germline V gene has CDR1 SGDLS and CDR2 YYNGEE.

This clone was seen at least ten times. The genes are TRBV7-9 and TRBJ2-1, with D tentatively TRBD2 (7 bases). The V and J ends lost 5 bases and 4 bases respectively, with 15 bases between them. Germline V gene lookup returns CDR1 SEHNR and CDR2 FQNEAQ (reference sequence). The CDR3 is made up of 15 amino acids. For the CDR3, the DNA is TGTGCCAGCAGCACCAGCGGGACATGGTACAATGAGCAGTTCTTC. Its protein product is CASSTSGTWYNEQFF.

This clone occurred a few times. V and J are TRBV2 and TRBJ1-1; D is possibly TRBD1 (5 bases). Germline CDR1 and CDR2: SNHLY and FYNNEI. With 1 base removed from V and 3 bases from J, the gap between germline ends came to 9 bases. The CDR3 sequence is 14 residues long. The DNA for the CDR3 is TGTGCCAGCAGTGAAGACAGGCGGGACACTGAAGCTTTCTTT. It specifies CASSEDRRDTEAFF.

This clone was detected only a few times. CDR3 coding DNA: TGTGCCAGCAGTTTCGATGGTGGTTCGGAGACCCAGTACTTC. It codes for CASSFDGGSETQYF. This sequence joins TRBV9 and TRBJ2-5, with no clear D. Germline V lookup: CDR1 SGDLS, CDR2 YYNGEE. The CDR3 spans 14 residues. The V and J ends lost 5 bases and 5 bases respectively, with 16 bases between them.

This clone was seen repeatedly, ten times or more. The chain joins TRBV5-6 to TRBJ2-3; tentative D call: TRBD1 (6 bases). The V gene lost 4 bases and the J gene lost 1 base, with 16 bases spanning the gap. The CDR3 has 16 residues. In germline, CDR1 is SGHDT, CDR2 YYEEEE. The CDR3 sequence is CASSTTQGEGTDTQYF. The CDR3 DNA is TGTGCCAGCAGCACCACACAGGGAGAGGGCACAGATACGCAGTATTTT.

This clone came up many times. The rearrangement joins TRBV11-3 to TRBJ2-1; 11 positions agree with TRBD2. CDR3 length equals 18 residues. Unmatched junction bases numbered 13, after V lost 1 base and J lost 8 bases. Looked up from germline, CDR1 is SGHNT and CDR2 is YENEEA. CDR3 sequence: CASSLGNRLAGFGDEQFF. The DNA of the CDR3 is TGTGCCAGCAGCTTAGGAAACCGACTAGCGGGATTCGGAGATGAGCAGTTCTTC.

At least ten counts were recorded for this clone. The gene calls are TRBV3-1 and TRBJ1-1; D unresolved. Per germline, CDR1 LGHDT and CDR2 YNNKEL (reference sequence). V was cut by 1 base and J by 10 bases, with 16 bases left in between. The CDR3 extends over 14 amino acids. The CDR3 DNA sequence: TGTGCCAGCAGCCAAGTGCCGCATACCCGAGGAGCTTTCTTT. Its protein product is CASSQVPHTRGAFF. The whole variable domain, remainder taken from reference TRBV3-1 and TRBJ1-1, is DTAVSQTPKYLVTQMGNDKSIKCEQNLGHDTMYWYKQDSKKFLKIMFSYNNKELIINETVPNRFSPKSPDKAHLNLHINSLELGDSAVYFCASSQVPHTRGAFFGQGTRLTVV.

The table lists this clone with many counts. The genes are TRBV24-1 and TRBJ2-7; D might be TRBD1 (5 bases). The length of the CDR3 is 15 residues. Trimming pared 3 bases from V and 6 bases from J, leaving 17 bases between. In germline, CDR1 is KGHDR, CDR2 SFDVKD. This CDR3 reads CATSDSTGLIREQYF. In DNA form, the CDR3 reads TGTGCCACCAGTGATAGTACAGGCCTAATTCGCGAGCAGTACTTC.

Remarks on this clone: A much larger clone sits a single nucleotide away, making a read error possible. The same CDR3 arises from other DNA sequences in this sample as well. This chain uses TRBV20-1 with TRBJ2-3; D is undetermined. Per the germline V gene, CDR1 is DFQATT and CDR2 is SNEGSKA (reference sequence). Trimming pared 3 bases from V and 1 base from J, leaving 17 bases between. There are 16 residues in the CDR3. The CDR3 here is CSARDPGVYRTDTQYF. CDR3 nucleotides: TGCAGTGCTAGGGATCCTGGTGTGTATCGCACAGATACGCAGTATTTT.

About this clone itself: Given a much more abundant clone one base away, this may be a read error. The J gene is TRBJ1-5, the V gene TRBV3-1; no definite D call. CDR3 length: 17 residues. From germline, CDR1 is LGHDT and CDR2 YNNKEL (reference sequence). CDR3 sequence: CASIQDGSALSNQPQHF. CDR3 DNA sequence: TGTGCCAGCATCCAAGATGGGTCCGCACTGTCCAATCAGCCCCAGCATTTT.

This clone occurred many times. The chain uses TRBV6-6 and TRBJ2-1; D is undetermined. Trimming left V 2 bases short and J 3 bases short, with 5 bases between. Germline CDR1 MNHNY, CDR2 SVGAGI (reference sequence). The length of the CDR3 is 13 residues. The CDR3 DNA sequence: TGTGCCAGCAGTTACAGTTTCTACAATGAGCAGTTCTTC. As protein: CASSYSFYNEQFF.

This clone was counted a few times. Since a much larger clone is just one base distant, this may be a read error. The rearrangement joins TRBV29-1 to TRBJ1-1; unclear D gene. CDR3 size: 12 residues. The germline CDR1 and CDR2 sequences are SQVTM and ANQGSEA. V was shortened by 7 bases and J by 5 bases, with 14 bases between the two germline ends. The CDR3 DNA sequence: TGCAGCGCCGGACGGGGTGGGACTGAAGCTTTCTTT. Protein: CSAGRGGTEAFF.

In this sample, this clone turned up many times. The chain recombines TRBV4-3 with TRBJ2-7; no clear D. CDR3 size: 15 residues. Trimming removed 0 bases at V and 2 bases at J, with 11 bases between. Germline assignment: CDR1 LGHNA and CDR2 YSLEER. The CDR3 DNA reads TGCGCCAGCAGCCAAGAAGCTGGTGTCGCCTACGAGCAGTACTTC. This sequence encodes CASSQEAGVAYEQYF.

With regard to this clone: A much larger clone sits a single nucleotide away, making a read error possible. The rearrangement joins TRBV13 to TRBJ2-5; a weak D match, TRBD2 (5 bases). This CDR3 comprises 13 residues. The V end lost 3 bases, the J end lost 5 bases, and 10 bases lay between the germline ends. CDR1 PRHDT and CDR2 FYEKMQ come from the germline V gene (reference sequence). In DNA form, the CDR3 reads TGTGCCAGCAGCTTCGGACCGGGGGAGACCCAGTACTTC. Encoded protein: CASSFGPGETQYF.

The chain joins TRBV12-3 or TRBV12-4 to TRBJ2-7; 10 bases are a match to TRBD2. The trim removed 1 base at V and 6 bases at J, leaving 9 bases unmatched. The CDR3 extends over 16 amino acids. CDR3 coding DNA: TGTGCCAGCAGTTTAGGGGCTAGCGGGAGAGGTGTCGAGCAGTACTTC. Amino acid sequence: CASSLGASGRGVEQYF.

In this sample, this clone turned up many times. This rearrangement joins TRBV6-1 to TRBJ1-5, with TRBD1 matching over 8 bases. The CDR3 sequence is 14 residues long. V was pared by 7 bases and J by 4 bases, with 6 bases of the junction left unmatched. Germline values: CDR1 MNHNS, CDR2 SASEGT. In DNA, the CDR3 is TGTGCCAGCACTGTGGACAGGGAAAATCAGCCCCAGCATTTT. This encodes CASTVDRENQPQHF.

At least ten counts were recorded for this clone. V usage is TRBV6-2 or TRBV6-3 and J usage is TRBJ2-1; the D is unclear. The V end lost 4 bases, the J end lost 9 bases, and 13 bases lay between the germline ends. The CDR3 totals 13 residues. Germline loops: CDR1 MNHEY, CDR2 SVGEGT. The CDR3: CASSSLGHGEQFF. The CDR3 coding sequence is TGTGCCAGCAGTTCCCTAGGGCACGGTGAGCAGTTCTTC.

CDR3 loop: CASLEHSSYEQYF. The CDR3 bases are TGTGCCAGCTTGGAACACAGCTCCTACGAGCAGTACTTC. The chain employs TRBV6-1 and TRBJ2-7; D is undetermined. Germline V lookup: CDR1 MNHNS, CDR2 SASEGT. V lost 8 bases and J 0 bases, leaving 11 bases between the germline ends. This CDR3 is built from 13 residues.